The 24 T cell receptor beta chains reported below all come from one sample, sequenced in a study of T cell responses to AZD1222 COVID-19 vaccine. Data came from immunoSEQ multiplex PCR; TCRdb stores just in-frame clones and leaves some out. The sample yields 150,000 to 200,000 clones, 70% to 90% seen once. Sequenced here: peripheral blood, sampled 28 days after the second AZD1222 dose. Receptor source: an adult who received the AZD1222 COVID-19 vaccine.

The chain links TRBV9 to TRBJ2-3; 8 nucleotides match TRBD2. The CDR3 extends over 13 amino acids. V shed 5 bases and J 1 base; nucleotides not matched to a gene: 0. The germline gives CDR1 SGDLS, CDR2 YYNGEE. The CDR3 spells CASSSGGTDTQYF. DNA of the CDR3: TGTGCCAGCAGTAGCGGGGGCACAGATACGCAGTATTTT.

The J gene is TRBJ2-7, the V gene TRBV10-3; D uncertain. This CDR3 has 12 residues. Germline V gene data show CDR1 as ENHRY and CDR2 as SYGVKD. The V gene lost 0 bases and the J gene lost 3 bases, with 3 bases spanning the gap. The CDR3 DNA reads TGTGCCATCAGTGAGTCAGGCTACGAGCAGTACTTC. As protein: CAISESGYEQYF.

This clone has a single count. V gene TRBV9 combines with J gene TRBJ1-2; no firm D call. CDR3 size: 14 residues. The ends were cut back, 0 bases at V and 1 base at J, with 7 bases in the middle. Germline V gives CDR1 SGDLS, CDR2 YYNGEE. CDR3 sequence reads: CASSVGLSNYGYTF. The DNA for the CDR3 is TGTGCCAGCAGCGTAGGTCTGAGTAACTATGGCTACACCTTC.

A few counts support this clone. The rearrangement joins TRBV5-6 to TRBJ2-7; TRBD1 aligns across 8 bases. The CDR3 covers 15 residues. V dropped 4 bases and J dropped 0; count of bases not matched to a gene: 6. Germline assignment: CDR1 SGHDT and CDR2 YYEEEE. CDR3 sequence reads: CASSPRGRSSYEQYF. As DNA, the CDR3 is TGTGCCAGCAGCCCCAGGGGGCGAAGCTCCTACGAGCAGTACTTC.

Only one count was recorded for this clone. The genes are TRBV10-3 and TRBJ1-1, with 8 bases that match TRBD1. This CDR3 comprises 14 residues. Germline values: CDR1 ENHRY, CDR2 SYGVKD. The ends lost 6 bases at V and 2 bases at J; junction bases unmatched: 5. This chain's CDR3 is CAIRNGQGNTEAFF. The CDR3 DNA reads TGTGCCATCAGAAATGGACAGGGCAACACTGAAGCTTTCTTT.

The rearrangement joins TRBV3-1 (or the pseudogene TRBV3-2) to TRBJ1-3; D is uncertain. CDR1 and CDR2 from the germline V gene are LGHDT and YNNKEL (reference sequence). This CDR3 comprises 12 residues. V was cut by 4 bases and J by 4 bases, with 5 bases left in between. As DNA, the CDR3 is TGTGCCAGCAGCCGGCAGGGAAACACCATATATTTT. Encoded protein: CASSRQGNTIYF.

CDR3 DNA sequence: TGTGCCAGCTCACCCCTGCAGGACAAGAAAGAGACCCAGTACTTC. Translation: CASSPLQDKKETQYF. V is TRBV18 and J is TRBJ2-5; a possible D gene is TRBD1 (5 bases). Germline loops: CDR1 KGHSH, CDR2 LQKENI. The V gene lost 3 bases and the J gene lost 3 bases, with 14 bases spanning the gap. The CDR3 is 15 residues long.

The CDR3 is CASSLDGARHNEQFF. CDR3 bases: TGTGCCAGCAGCTTAGACGGGGCTAGGCACAATGAGCAGTTCTTC. This rearrangement joins TRBV7-2 to TRBJ2-1; TRBD1 or TRBD2 may be the D gene (5 bases each). Germline V gene data show CDR1 as SGHTA and CDR2 as FQGNSA. CDR3 size: 15 residues. V dropped 1 base and J dropped 5 bases, with 12 bases sitting between them.

The CDR3 sequence is CASSYFPGTGNEQYF. CDR3 bases: TGTGCCAGCAGTTACTTTCCCGGGACAGGGAACGAGCAGTACTTC. The chain is built from TRBV6-5 and TRBJ2-7; TRBD1 agrees at 9 bases. This CDR3 has 15 residues. Germline loops: CDR1 MNHEY, CDR2 SVGAGI. The V segment lost 1 base and the J segment 5 bases; nucleotides outside the gene matches: 6.

The rearrangement uses TRBV28 and TRBJ1-2, with TRBD1 identical over 7 bases. Germline V gene lookup returns CDR1 MDHEN and CDR2 SYDVKM. V lost 5 bases and J lost 4; bases outside the gene matches: 10. This CDR3 is built from 15 residues. The CDR3 bases are TGTGCCAGCAGTGCGCCGGGGACAGTCGCCTATGGCTACACCTTC. This translates into CASSAPGTVAYGYTF.

V and J are TRBV5-1 and TRBJ2-2, with D unclear. V gave up 0 bases and J gave up 5 bases, with 11 bases separating them. CDR1 and CDR2 (germline): SGHRS, YFSETQ. There are 15 residues in the CDR3. The CDR3 nucleotides are TGCGCCAGCAGCTTGGGTGTTTCGGGTACCGGGGAGCTGTTTTTT. Protein product: CASSLGVSGTGELFF. The entire variable domain, with the rest obtained from reference TRBV5-1 and TRBJ2-2, is as follows: KAGVTQTPRYLIKTRGQQVTLSCSPISGHRSVSWYQQTPGQGLQFLFEYFSETQRNKGNFPGRFSGRQFSNSRSEMNVSTLELGDSALYLCASSLGVSGTGELFFGEGSRLTVL.

This chain links TRBV4-1 with TRBJ2-7; 7 nucleotides align to TRBD1. Looked up from germline, CDR1 is MGHRA and CDR2 is YSYEKL. The V and J ends lost 0 bases and 4 bases, in that order; junction bases with no gene match: 6. This CDR3 comprises 15 residues. CDR3 protein: CASSQDRDSRYEQYF. CDR3 bases: TGCGCCAGCAGCCAAGATCGGGACAGCCGATACGAGCAGTACTTC.

The chain carries TRBV5-1 and TRBJ2-7; D is ambiguous. V was trimmed by 0 bases and J by 5 bases, leaving 12 bases between them. This CDR3 comprises 14 residues. Germline loops: CDR1 SGHRS, CDR2 YFSETQ. CDR3 loop: CASSLGTVVNEQYF. The CDR3 DNA follows: TGCGCCAGCAGCTTGGGAACCGTAGTTAACGAGCAGTACTTC.

The chain has TRBV11-2 and TRBJ2-2; 12 nucleotides align to TRBD2. The CDR3 covers 16 residues. V gave up 4 bases and J gave up 6 bases; unmatched junction bases: 6. Germline lookup yields CDR1 SGHAT and CDR2 FQNNGV. The CDR3 DNA reads TGTGCCAGCAGCTACGGACTAGCGGGGTGGGCCGGGGAGCTGTTTTTT. Protein: CASSYGLAGWAGELFF. Full variable domain (remainder filled in from reference TRBV11-2 and TRBJ2-2): EAGVAQSPRYKIIEKRQSVAFWCNPISGHATLYWYQQILGQGPKLLIQFQNNGVVDDSQLPKDRFSAERLKGVDSTLKIQPAKLEDSAVYLCASSYGLAGWAGELFFGEGSRLTVL.

This chain links TRBV5-1 with TRBJ2-5; 7 bases fit TRBD1. CDR1 SGHRS and CDR2 YFSETQ come from the germline V gene. V lost 4 bases and J lost 1; bases outside the gene matches: 7. CDR3 size: 15 residues. The CDR3 reads CASSRRQGPQETQYF. For the CDR3, the DNA is TGCGCCAGCAGCCGTCGACAGGGTCCCCAAGAGACCCAGTACTTC.

This clone was detected only once. J is TRBJ1-6 and V is TRBV19, with 7 bases identical to TRBD1. This CDR3 has 15 amino acids. V was pared by 6 bases and J by 6 bases, with 8 bases of the junction left unmatched. CDR1 and CDR2 (germline): LNHDA, SQIVND (reference sequence). CDR3 nucleotide sequence: TGTGCCAGTAGGATGCCGGGACAGATTAATTCACCCCTCCACTTT. It codes for CASRMPGQINSPLHF.

This chain links TRBV12-3 or TRBV12-4 with TRBJ1-1; TRBD1 is a possible D gene (6 bases). The V and J ends lost 4 bases and 1 base respectively, with 7 bases between them. The CDR3 is made up of 13 amino acids. CDR3 in DNA: TGTGCCAGCAGTTCGACAGGGAACACTGAAGCTTTCTTT. It translates to CASSSTGNTEAFF.

V and J are TRBV7-9 and TRBJ2-1, with a weak D call TRBD1 (6 bases). Germline V gene data show CDR1 as SEHNR and CDR2 as FQNEAQ (reference sequence). Trimming took off 6 bases at V and 3 bases at J, with 15 bases between the two ends. The CDR3 contains 15 residues. CDR3 protein: CASRPGQKIYNEQFF. DNA for the CDR3: TGTGCCAGCAGACCCGGACAGAAGATCTACAATGAGCAGTTCTTC.

The chain couples TRBV25-1 to TRBJ2-1, with D maybe TRBD2 (5 bases). The germline V gene has CDR1 MGHDK and CDR2 SYGVNS. The CDR3 runs 12 residues. V lost 4 bases and J lost 8, with 9 bases in between. CDR3 bases: TGTGCCAGCAGTGCGGACTGGGATGAGCAGTTCTTC. Translating gives CASSADWDEQFF.

This chain links TRBV28 with TRBJ1-2, with 11 bases matching TRBD1. The CDR3 is 12 amino acids. The ends lost 5 bases at V and 14 bases at J; junction bases unmatched: 7. Germline loops: CDR1 MDHEN, CDR2 SYDVKM. The CDR3 here is CASSPPGQGATF. CDR3 bases: TGTGCCAGCAGTCCCCCCGGACAGGGGGCGACCTTC.

J is TRBJ2-5 and V is TRBV4-2, with D maybe TRBD1 (5 bases). The V gene lost 1 base and the J gene lost 2 bases, with 17 bases spanning the gap. The CDR3 has 17 residues. CDR1 and CDR2 (germline): LGHNA, YNFKEQ. This CDR3 is CASSQGATGQGQETQYF. The CDR3 region has the DNA TGTGCCAGCAGCCAAGGGGCTACTGGGCAGGGACAAGAGACCCAGTACTTC.

V and J are TRBV9 and TRBJ1-1; a possible D gene is TRBD1 (6 bases). From germline, CDR1 is SGDLS and CDR2 YYNGEE. The V and J ends lost 3 bases and 6 bases respectively, with 12 bases between them. The CDR3 has 13 residues. CDR3: CASSAGGGPEAFF. Here the CDR3 DNA reads TGTGCCAGCAGCGCCGGGGGCGGCCCTGAAGCTTTCTTT.

This clone has a single count. J is TRBJ2-3 and V is TRBV19, with 15 bases that match TRBD2. The CDR3 spans 19 residues. Looked up from germline, CDR1 is LNHDA and CDR2 is SQIVND (reference sequence). The J segment lost 2 bases and the V segment lost 6 bases, leaving 12 bases of the junction unmatched. In DNA form, the CDR3 reads TGTGCCAGTAGCCCCAAGGGACTAGCGGGGGGCTACTACACAGATACGCAGTATTTT. Translated, it gives CASSPKGLAGGYYTDTQYF.

The DNA for the CDR3 is TGTGCCAGCAGCCAGACGACAGAGGACAACGTCCTGACTTTC. It specifies CASSQTTEDNVLTF. The chain combines TRBV3-1 (or the pseudogene TRBV3-2) with TRBJ2-6, with D maybe TRBD1 (5 bases). Germline V CDR1 and CDR2: LGHDT, YNNKEL (reference sequence). With 3 bases removed from V and 9 bases from J, the gap between germline ends came to 12 bases. CDR3 length: 14 residues.